There are many counts of the clone carrying this T cell receptor beta chain. The antigen is undetermined. The CDR3 sequence is 15 residues long. CDR1 is SGHAT and CDR2 is FQNNGV in the germline V gene. The J segment lost 5 bases and the V segment lost 6 bases, leaving 10 bases of the junction unmatched. These data come from a study of CD8 T cells in ankylosing spondylitis. TCRdb re-analysed the 5' RACE reads in MiXCR, keeping a single row per CDR3 protein. This table holds roughly 240,000 distinct CDR3 sequences, less than 9.5% found once. Study results and caveats: CD8+ disease-linked clones were present at relatively low frequencies in blood.

Sample: blood, either unsorted or a sorted T cell fraction (not recorded which). This receptor was identified in a female donor with ankylosing spondylitis or in good health (not recorded which). The rearrangement uses TRBV11-2 and TRBJ1-1; 9 positions match TRBD1. The CDR3 reads CASSISGTGITEAFF. The CDR3 nucleotides read TGTGCCAGCAGTATATCTGGGACAGGGATTACTGAAGCTTTCTTT.